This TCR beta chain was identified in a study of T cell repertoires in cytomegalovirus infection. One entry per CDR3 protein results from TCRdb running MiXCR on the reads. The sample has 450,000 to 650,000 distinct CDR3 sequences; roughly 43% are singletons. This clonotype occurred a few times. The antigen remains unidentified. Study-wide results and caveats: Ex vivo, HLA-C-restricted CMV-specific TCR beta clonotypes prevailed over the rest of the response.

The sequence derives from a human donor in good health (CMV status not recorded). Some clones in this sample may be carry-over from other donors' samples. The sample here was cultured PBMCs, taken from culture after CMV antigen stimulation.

The DNA for the CDR3 is TGTGCCAGCAGCCTGCCCCGGGACGGCGAGACCCAGTACTTC. This gives the protein CASSLPRDGETQYF. The chain uses TRBV5-4 and TRBJ2-5; D tentatively reads TRBD1 or TRBD2 (5 bases each). Germline V gene data show CDR1 as SGHNT and CDR2 as YYREEE (reference sequence). V was pared by 4 bases and J by 5 bases, with 15 bases between. The CDR3 totals 14 residues.